Listed here is a single T cell receptor (beta chain). The antigen remains unidentified. PCR was performed using 60 Vbeta and 13 Jbeta primers. Only in-frame clones appear in the TCRdb table, and some are missing; sequencing was by immunoSEQ multiplex PCR. The sample includes more than 85,000 clones, around 75% of them seen just once. The ends lost 4 bases at V and 9 bases at J; junction bases unmatched: 17. The CDR3 length is 18 residues. The germline gives CDR1 SGHDT, CDR2 YYEEEE. This record comes from a study of cytomegalovirus exposure and HLA in healthy donors. Looking at the study overall: Early release data held 75 million to 100 million unique TCRs from HLA-typed donors. Study findings and constraints: Reports credit the classifier with highly specific, highly sensitive diagnosis of cytomegalovirus status.

The source of this sequence is a male donor in good health and CMV-seropositive. The rearrangement joins TRBV5-6 to TRBJ1-6; 9 nucleotides agree with TRBD1. Sequencing was done on a sample of PBMCs. CDR3 coding DNA: TGTGCCAGCAGCATCGCCGGGACAGGGAGGGCAAGCGGTTCACCCCTCCACTTT. It codes for CASSIAGTGRASGSPLHF.